This T cell receptor beta chain was documented in a study of T cells after yellow fever vaccination (dated by TCRdb to between 2018 and 2021). Background for the entire study: The SMART-Seq v4 Ultra Low Input RNA kit was used to prepare libraries from fractions with low cell numbers. To follow T-cell clones before and after primary and booster YFV17D yellow fever vaccination, bulk TCR alpha and beta repertoires were sequenced over time. Two healthy male donors made up the cohort, one aged 18 to 29 years and the other aged 30 to 40 years. Blood samples were taken at several timepoints before and after primary and secondary immunization, and bulk PBMC replicates and cell subsets were isolated.

This sample was sequenced with an Illumina NovaSeq 6000. TCR cDNA was made using 5'RACE template switching, a step that added a universal primer site and unique molecular identifiers. Priming for cDNA synthesis came from both the TCR alpha and TCR beta constant segments. Library amplification used two PCR steps, and the second PCR step added sample barcodes and sequencing adapters. Sequencing of libraries was performed on Illumina HiSeq 2500 (2x100 bp) or NovaSeq (2x150 bp). Per the original workflow: Demultiplexing of reads and collapsing into UMI consensus sequences were performed with MIGEC, and V(D)J alignment was carried out with MiXCR. Using edgeR on replicate PBMC samples, clonotypes were called vaccine-responding if FDR was below 0.01 and the log2 fold change was above 5 up to day 15. Each bulk clonotype was labeled CD4 or CD8 based on which sequenced repertoire, CD4 or CD8, contained the clonotype at higher abundance. TCRdb trimmed public reads at Q25 via fastp, called clones via MiXCR and kept in-frame beta chains. Under each unique CDR3 protein, matching rows form one entry showing the most common genes and DNA. These V and J calls originate from TCRdb's pipeline instead of the authors' own analysis. Here the sample has 95,000 to 150,000 distinct CDR3 sequences; 8% to 10% occur a single time. Roughly 43% of the sample is in the top ten clones.

This clonotype has ten or more counts. Which antigen it targets is not known. No clone much larger than this one lies a single base away; base qualities are absent. Taken with the paper, the label for treatment or condition translates to: live attenuated yellow fever vaccine strain. PBMCs were isolated from peripheral blood using a standard Ficoll-Paque protocol. Dynabeads CD4 and CD8 positive selection kits were used to isolate CD4 and CD8 T-cell fractions. TriZol was used to extract RNA from bulk PBMCs, CD4 and CD8 fractions, and dextramer-positive and dextramer-negative fractions. Reading from cysteine to phenylalanine, the CDR3 counts 14 amino acids. Kept here is only the CDR3 DNA, which spans 42 bases and is read in frame from base 1. CDR1 and CDR2 are drawn from the germline V gene: MNHEY, SVGAGI. The germline V and J ends show losses of 2 bases and 4 bases respectively, and no gene match explains 1 base of the junction.

What the work shows at the level of the full study, not this receptor alone: The secondary T-cell response was found to be weaker but faster than the primary response, with a peak reached on day 5 rather than on day 15. Computational filtering was required because FACS-sorted repertoires could contain abundant contaminating clonotypes from the bulk population. A small share of clonotypes was detected in both CD4 and CD8 compartments, with the overlap likely arising from convergent recombination. Because only a couple of donors were included in the study, the extent to which the findings can be generalized is limited. After the booster, most clones that had expanded after primary vaccination were detected again (around 97% of CD4 and around nine tenths of CD8), suggesting broad maintenance of memory.

This clonotype originated in a young man who received the YFV17D yellow fever vaccine. The starting material was CD8+ T cells sorted from PBMCs, obtained on the day of the yellow fever booster vaccination. The rearranged segments are TRBV6-5 and TRBJ1-3, with 8 middle bases fitting TRBD1. The DNA sequence is given as TGTGCCAGCAGTTACGGGACAGGAGGAAACACCATATATTTT. Its protein is CASSYGTGGNTIYF.